This is a list of T cell receptor beta chains from one sample in a study of human T cells and chemical hapten exposure. TCRdb itself ran the RACE reads through MiXCR, one entry per CDR3 protein. The table has tens of thousands of distinct CDR3 sequences, roughly 11% seen once; the top ten hold approximately 4.7%. Here the sequenced sample was whole blood, taken in connection with sensitization to the hapten diphenylcyclopropenone (DPC). Every receptor here comes from a woman in her fifties or sixties with alopecia areata. Some clones in this sample may be carry-over from other donors' samples. CDR3s include the opening cysteine and the closing phenylalanine or tryptophan. The D gene is left open where the match is weak. Expanded clones get a size class; other rows say once, few or many, or leave the size out.

v_gene: TRBV20-1
j_gene: TRBJ2-3
d_gene: TRBD2
abundance: few
CDR3nt: TGCAGTGCTCTCGGACTAGCGCGGGATACGCAGTATTTT
CDR3aa: CSALGLARDTQYF

v_gene: TRBV7-9
j_gene: TRBJ1-1
d_gene: -
abundance: -
CDR3nt: TGTGCCAACACGTTGACAGGTGGCACTGAAGCTTTCTTT
CDR3aa: CANTLTGGTEAFF

v_gene: TRBV12-5
j_gene: TRBJ1-3
d_gene: -
abundance: once
CDR3nt: TGTGCTAGTGGTTTGGTAAGGGCAGACCCCTCTGGAAACACCATATATTTT
CDR3aa: CASGLVRADPSGNTIYF

v_gene: TRBV29-1
j_gene: TRBJ1-1
d_gene: TRBD1
abundance: -
CDR3nt: TGCACGGCCCGGGACAGGGGGAGTAAGGCTGAAGCTTTCTTT
CDR3aa: CTARDRGSKAEAFF

v_gene: TRBV5-4
j_gene: TRBJ2-7
d_gene: TRBD1
abundance: few
CDR3nt: TGTGCCAGCAGCGGACAGGGGTCCCACGAGCAGTACTTC
CDR3aa: CASSGQGSHEQYF

v_gene: TRBV20-1
j_gene: TRBJ1-5
d_gene: TRBD1
abundance: few
CDR3nt: TGCAGTGCTAGCTCCCGGAGACAGGGGAGTCAGCCCCAGCATTTT
CDR3aa: CSASSRRQGSQPQHF

v_gene: TRBV6-1
j_gene: TRBJ2-5
d_gene: TRBD2
abundance: many
CDR3nt: TGTGCCAGCAGCGTTCAGGCTAGCGGGGGTCTTGAGACCCAGTACTTC
CDR3aa: CASSVQASGGLETQYF

v_gene: TRBV2
j_gene: TRBJ1-4
d_gene: TRBD1
abundance: few
CDR3nt: TGTGCCAGCTCCCACCCCGGACAGGAAAATGAAAAACTGTTTTTT
CDR3aa: CASSHPGQENEKLFF

v_gene: TRBV28
j_gene: TRBJ1-1
d_gene: -
abundance: many
CDR3nt: TGTGCCAGCATCCCGGAGACAGGCATGAACACTGAAGCTTTCTTT
CDR3aa: CASIPETGMNTEAFF

v_gene: TRBV6-4
j_gene: TRBJ2-3
d_gene: TRBD2
abundance: many
CDR3nt: TGTGCCAGCAGCCAGGCGGGACTAGCCGGGGCAGATACGCAGTATTTT
CDR3aa: CASSQAGLAGADTQYF

v_gene: TRBV28
j_gene: TRBJ1-1
d_gene: -
abundance: many
CDR3nt: TGTGCCAGCAGTTTATGGGGCGTGACTGAAGCTTTCTTT
CDR3aa: CASSLWGVTEAFF

v_gene: TRBV6-2/TRBV6-3
j_gene: TRBJ2-2
d_gene: TRBD2
abundance: -
CDR3nt: TGTGCCAGCAGACACGGGGGGGTAACTAACACCGGGGAGCTGTTTTTT
CDR3aa: CASRHGGVTNTGELFF

v_gene: TRBV7-9
j_gene: TRBJ2-1
d_gene: -
abundance: many
CDR3nt: TGTGCCAGCAGCTTAGCGTTCAATGAGCAGTTCTTC
CDR3aa: CASSLAFNEQFF

v_gene: TRBV2
j_gene: TRBJ2-3
d_gene: TRBD2
abundance: many
CDR3nt: TGTGCCAGCAGTGATTCTAGCGGGGGTACAGATACGCAGTATTTT
CDR3aa: CASSDSSGGTDTQYF

v_gene: TRBV18
j_gene: TRBJ1-3
d_gene: TRBD1
abundance: few
CDR3nt: TGTGCCAGCTCACCAAATACAGGGGGCGAAAACACCATATATTTT
CDR3aa: CASSPNTGGENTIYF

v_gene: TRBV20-1
j_gene: TRBJ2-1
d_gene: -
abundance: many
CDR3nt: TGCAGTGCTCTAGAGAGGAGGGTTGGGGGTCACAATGAGCAGTTCTTC
CDR3aa: CSALERRVGGHNEQFF

v_gene: TRBV20-1
j_gene: TRBJ2-1
d_gene: -
abundance: many
CDR3nt: TGCAGTGCTCTTCGTGGGCGGGGTAGCTCCTACAATGAGCAGTTCTTC
CDR3aa: CSALRGRGSSYNEQFF

v_gene: TRBV29-1
j_gene: TRBJ2-2
d_gene: -
abundance: many
CDR3nt: TGCAGCGTTGACGGGCTTCAAGGGAACACCGGGGAGCTGTTTTTT
CDR3aa: CSVDGLQGNTGELFF

v_gene: TRBV9
j_gene: TRBJ1-2
d_gene: -
abundance: -
CDR3nt: TGTGCCAGCGAAGGGGAATTAGAGGGCTACACCTTC
CDR3aa: CASEGELEGYTF

v_gene: TRBV3-1
j_gene: TRBJ2-5
d_gene: -
abundance: many
CDR3nt: TGTGCCAGCAGCCATTTAGAAGGCCAGTACTTC
CDR3aa: CASSHLEGQYF

v_gene: TRBV5-8
j_gene: TRBJ1-5
d_gene: -
abundance: -
CDR3nt: TGTGCCAGCAGCTTGGGACATGACCGTGGGCCCCAGCATTTT
CDR3aa: CASSLGHDRGPQHF

v_gene: TRBV28
j_gene: TRBJ1-2
d_gene: -
abundance: many
CDR3nt: TGTGCCAGCAGGGAGGGGCCTATTGGCTATGGCTACACCTTC
CDR3aa: CASREGPIGYGYTF

v_gene: TRBV12-3/TRBV12-4
j_gene: TRBJ2-2
d_gene: -
abundance: -
CDR3nt: TGTGCCAGCAGTTTAATGGGCGCGGGACGCACCGGGGAGCTGTTTTTT
CDR3aa: CASSLMGAGRTGELFF

v_gene: TRBV19
j_gene: TRBJ2-5
d_gene: TRBD2
abundance: few
CDR3nt: TGTGCCAGTAGTACCCGGGAGGCCCAGTACTTC
CDR3aa: CASSTREAQYF

v_gene: TRBV5-1
j_gene: TRBJ2-2
d_gene: -
abundance: many
CDR3nt: TGCGCCAGCAGCTTGGTCCCAGGGGCAGGGACCGGGGAGCTGTTTTTT
CDR3aa: CASSLVPGAGTGELFF

v_gene: TRBV3-1
j_gene: TRBJ2-2
d_gene: TRBD2
abundance: -
CDR3nt: TGTGCCAGCAGCCCTGGGACTAGTTGGATATCGAACACCGGGGAGCTGTTTTTT
CDR3aa: CASSPGTSWISNTGELFF

v_gene: TRBV9
j_gene: TRBJ2-2
d_gene: -
abundance: -
CDR3nt: TGTGCCAGCAGCGTAGCTACCGGCAGGGCGGACACCGGGGAGCTGTTTTTT
CDR3aa: CASSVATGRADTGELFF

v_gene: TRBV7-2
j_gene: TRBJ2-1
d_gene: -
abundance: many
CDR3nt: TGTGCCAGCAGCCCCGCGGGGGCGCCCTACAATGAGCAGTTCTTC
CDR3aa: CASSPAGAPYNEQFF

v_gene: TRBV7-2
j_gene: TRBJ2-7
d_gene: -
abundance: few
CDR3nt: TGTGCCAGCAGCCAGACTATATCCTACGAGCAGTACTTC
CDR3aa: CASSQTISYEQYF

v_gene: TRBV28
j_gene: TRBJ2-7
d_gene: TRBD1
abundance: -
CDR3nt: TGTGCCAGCAGTTTTCCGGGACAGGGGACCTACGAGCAGTACTTC
CDR3aa: CASSFPGQGTYEQYF

v_gene: TRBV5-4
j_gene: TRBJ2-1
d_gene: TRBD2
abundance: -
CDR3nt: TGTGCCAGCAGCCCCACTAGCGGGGGGGCCGGCAATGAGCAGTTCTTC
CDR3aa: CASSPTSGGAGNEQFF

v_gene: TRBV6-6
j_gene: TRBJ1-3
d_gene: TRBD1
abundance: -
CDR3nt: TGTGCCAGCAGTCGGAAGCAGGGGGCTGGTGGAAACACCATATATTTT
CDR3aa: CASSRKQGAGGNTIYF

v_gene: TRBV18
j_gene: TRBJ1-2
d_gene: -
abundance: few
CDR3nt: TGTGCCAGCTCAAAGGGGGAGCAAAACTATGGCTACACCTTC
CDR3aa: CASSKGEQNYGYTF

v_gene: TRBV28
j_gene: TRBJ2-7
d_gene: TRBD1
abundance: medium-sized
CDR3nt: TGTGCCAGCAGCCCCCCCTCGATTATACCGGACAGGGTAATCGACGAGCAGTACTTC
CDR3aa: CASSPPSIIPDRVIDEQYF

v_gene: TRBV6-2/TRBV6-3
j_gene: TRBJ1-6
d_gene: -
abundance: many
CDR3nt: TGTGCCAGCAGAAATCTCTTCGGGACGGCTGATAATTCACCCCTCCACTTT
CDR3aa: CASRNLFGTADNSPLHF

v_gene: TRBV5-1
j_gene: TRBJ1-4
d_gene: -
abundance: -
CDR3nt: TGCGCCAGCAGCATCGGACGGGGATACGCAACTAATGAAAAACTGTTTTTT
CDR3aa: CASSIGRGYATNEKLFF

v_gene: TRBV5-6
j_gene: TRBJ1-1
d_gene: -
abundance: many
CDR3nt: TGTGCCAGCAGCTTAAGGGACACCTACGACGTGAACACTGAAGCTTTCTTT
CDR3aa: CASSLRDTYDVNTEAFF

v_gene: TRBV7-2
j_gene: TRBJ1-1
d_gene: -
abundance: many
CDR3nt: TGTGCCAGCAGCTTAGGCCACTCCAACACTGAAGCTTTCTTT
CDR3aa: CASSLGHSNTEAFF

v_gene: TRBV20-1
j_gene: TRBJ2-3
d_gene: -
abundance: many
CDR3nt: TGCAGTGCTAGAGATGGGCGGAGACTAAGCACAGATACGCAGTATTTT
CDR3aa: CSARDGRRLSTDTQYF

v_gene: TRBV6-1
j_gene: TRBJ1-5
d_gene: -
abundance: many
CDR3nt: TGTGCCAGCAGTGAGATCGACAATCAGCCCCAGCATTTT
CDR3aa: CASSEIDNQPQHF

v_gene: TRBV30
j_gene: TRBJ2-7
d_gene: TRBD1
abundance: many
CDR3nt: TGTGCCTGGAGTGTCGACAGGGGGCTCGAGCAGTACTTC
CDR3aa: CAWSVDRGLEQYF

v_gene: TRBV11-2
j_gene: TRBJ2-7
d_gene: -
abundance: few
CDR3nt: TGTGCCAGCGCGAGACCCGGTGGGGAGCAGTACTTC
CDR3aa: CASARPGGEQYF